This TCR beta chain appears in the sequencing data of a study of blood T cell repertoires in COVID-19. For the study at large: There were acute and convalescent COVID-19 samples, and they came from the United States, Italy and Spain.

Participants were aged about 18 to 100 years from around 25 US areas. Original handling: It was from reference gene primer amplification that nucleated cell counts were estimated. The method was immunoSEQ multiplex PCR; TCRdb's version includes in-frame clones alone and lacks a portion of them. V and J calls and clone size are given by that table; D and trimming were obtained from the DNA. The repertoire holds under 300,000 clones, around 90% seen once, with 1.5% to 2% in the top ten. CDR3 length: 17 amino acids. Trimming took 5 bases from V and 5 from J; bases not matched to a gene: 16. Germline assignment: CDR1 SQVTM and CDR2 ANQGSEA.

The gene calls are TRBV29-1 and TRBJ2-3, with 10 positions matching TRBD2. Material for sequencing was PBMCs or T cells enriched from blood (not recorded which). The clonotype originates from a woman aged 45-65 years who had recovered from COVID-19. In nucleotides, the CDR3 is TGCAGCGTTCCTGCTAGCGGGAGAGTTTTAGTAAGAGATACGCAGTATTTT. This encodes CSVPASGRVLVRDTQYF.